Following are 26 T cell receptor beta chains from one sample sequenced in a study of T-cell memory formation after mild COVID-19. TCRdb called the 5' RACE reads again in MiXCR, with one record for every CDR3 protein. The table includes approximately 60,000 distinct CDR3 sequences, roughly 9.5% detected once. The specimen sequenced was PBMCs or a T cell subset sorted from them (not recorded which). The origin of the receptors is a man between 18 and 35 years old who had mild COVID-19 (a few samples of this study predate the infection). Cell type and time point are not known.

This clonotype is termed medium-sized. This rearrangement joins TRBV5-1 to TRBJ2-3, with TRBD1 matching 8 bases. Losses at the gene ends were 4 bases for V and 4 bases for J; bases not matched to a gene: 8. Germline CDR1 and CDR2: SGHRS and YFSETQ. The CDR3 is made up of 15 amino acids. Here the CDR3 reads CASSRTGIGSDTQYF. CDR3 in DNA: TGCGCCAGCAGCCGGACAGGGATCGGCTCAGATACGCAGTATTTT.

CDR3 sequence (DNA): TGTGCCAGCACTACGCTGGCTAGCGTGGCAGATACGCAGTATTTT. The encoded protein is CASTTLASVADTQYF. The chain couples TRBV2 to TRBJ2-3; TRBD2 might be the D (6 bases). Per the germline V gene, CDR1 is SNHLY and CDR2 is FYNNEI. Between the trimmed V and J ends, which lost 7 bases and 4 bases, there was a span of 18 bases. The CDR3 spans 15 residues.

Written as DNA, the CDR3 is TGCGCCAGCAGCCAAGGGTCCGGGGATAATGAAAAACTGTTTTTT. Amino acid sequence: CASSQGSGDNEKLFF. The gene calls are TRBV4-1 and TRBJ1-4; D not certain. The germline gives CDR1 MGHRA, CDR2 YSYEKL. Trimming stripped 1 base from V and 4 bases from J, with 10 bases between. The CDR3 consists of 15 residues.

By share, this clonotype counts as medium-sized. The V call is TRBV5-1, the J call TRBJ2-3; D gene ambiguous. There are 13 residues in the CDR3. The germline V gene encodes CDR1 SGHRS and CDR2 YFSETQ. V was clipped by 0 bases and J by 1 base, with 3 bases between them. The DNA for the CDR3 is TGCGCCAGCAGCTTGGAAGGCACAGATACGCAGTATTTT. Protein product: CASSLEGTDTQYF. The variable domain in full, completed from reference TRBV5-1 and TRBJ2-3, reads KAGVTQTPRYLIKTRGQQVTLSCSPISGHRSVSWYQQTPGQGLQFLFEYFSETQRNKGNFPGRFSGRQFSNSRSEMNVSTLELGDSALYLCASSLEGTDTQYFGPGTRLTVL.

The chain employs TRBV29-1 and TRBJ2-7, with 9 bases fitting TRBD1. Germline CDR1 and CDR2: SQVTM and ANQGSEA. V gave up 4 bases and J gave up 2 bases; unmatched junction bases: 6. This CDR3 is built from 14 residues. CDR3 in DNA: TGCAGCGTTGTACTAACAGGGGGCCCCTACGAGCAGTACTTC. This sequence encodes CSVVLTGGPYEQYF.

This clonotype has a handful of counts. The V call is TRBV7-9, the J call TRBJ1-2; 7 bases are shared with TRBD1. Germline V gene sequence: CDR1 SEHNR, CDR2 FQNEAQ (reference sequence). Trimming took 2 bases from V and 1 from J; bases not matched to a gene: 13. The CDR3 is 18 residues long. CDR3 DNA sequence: TGTGCCAGCAGCTTATTAGGGACAGTGGGCCAATATAACTATGGCTACACCTTC. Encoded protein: CASSLLGTVGQYNYGYTF.

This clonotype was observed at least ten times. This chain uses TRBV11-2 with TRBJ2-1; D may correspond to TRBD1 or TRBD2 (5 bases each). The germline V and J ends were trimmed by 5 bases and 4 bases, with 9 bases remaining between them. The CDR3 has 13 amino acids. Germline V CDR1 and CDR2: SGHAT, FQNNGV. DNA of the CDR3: TGTGCCAGCAGCCCGGGACGTTACAATGAGCAGTTCTTC. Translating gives CASSPGRYNEQFF.

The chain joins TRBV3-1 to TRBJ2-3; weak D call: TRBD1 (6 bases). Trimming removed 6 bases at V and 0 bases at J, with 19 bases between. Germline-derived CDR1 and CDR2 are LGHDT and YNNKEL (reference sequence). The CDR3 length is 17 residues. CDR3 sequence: CASRNIVRGTSTDTQYF. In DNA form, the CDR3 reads TGTGCCAGCAGGAATATTGTCAGGGGTACGAGCACAGATACGCAGTATTTT.

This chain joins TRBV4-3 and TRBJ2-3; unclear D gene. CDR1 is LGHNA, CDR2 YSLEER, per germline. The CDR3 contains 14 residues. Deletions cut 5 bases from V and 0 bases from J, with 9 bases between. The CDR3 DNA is TGCGCCAGCAGCTCACTCTCGAGCACAGATACGCAGTATTTT. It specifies CASSSLSSTDTQYF.

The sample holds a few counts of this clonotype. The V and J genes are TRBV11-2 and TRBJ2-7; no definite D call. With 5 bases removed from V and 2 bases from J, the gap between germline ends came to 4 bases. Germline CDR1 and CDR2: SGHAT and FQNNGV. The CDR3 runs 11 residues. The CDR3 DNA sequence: TGTGCCAGCAGCGACACCTACGAGCAGTACGTC. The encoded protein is CASSDTYEQYV.

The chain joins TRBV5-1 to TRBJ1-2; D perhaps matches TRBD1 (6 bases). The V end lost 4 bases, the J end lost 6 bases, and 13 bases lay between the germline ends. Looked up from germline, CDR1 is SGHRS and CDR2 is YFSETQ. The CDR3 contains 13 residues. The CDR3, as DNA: TGCGCCAGCAGCCCCATCGAGGGGGATGGCTACACCTTC. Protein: CASSPIEGDGYTF.

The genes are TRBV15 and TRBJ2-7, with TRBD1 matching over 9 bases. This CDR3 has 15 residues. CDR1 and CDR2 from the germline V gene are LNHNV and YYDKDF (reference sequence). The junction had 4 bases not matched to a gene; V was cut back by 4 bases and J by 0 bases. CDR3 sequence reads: CATSKRDRDSYEQYV. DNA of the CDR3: TGTGCCACCAGCAAAAGGGACAGGGACTCCTACGAGCAGTACGTC.

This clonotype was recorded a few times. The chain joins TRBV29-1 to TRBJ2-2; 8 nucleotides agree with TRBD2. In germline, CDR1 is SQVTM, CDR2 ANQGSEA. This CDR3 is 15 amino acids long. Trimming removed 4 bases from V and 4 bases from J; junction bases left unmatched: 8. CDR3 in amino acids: CSVGVSGVGTGELFF. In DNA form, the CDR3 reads TGCAGCGTTGGTGTTAGCGGGGTCGGCACCGGGGAGCTGTTTTTT.

The CDR3 reads CASSSIPGLAGGNQFF. The CDR3 DNA follows: TGTGCCAGCAGCTCAATCCCGGGACTAGCGGGGGGCAATCAGTTCTTC. The V gene is TRBV7-2, the J gene TRBJ2-1; 15 bases match TRBD2. The CDR3 sequence is 16 residues long. Per germline, CDR1 SGHTA and CDR2 FQGNSA. J was trimmed by 13 bases and V by 4 bases; bases with no gene match: 11.

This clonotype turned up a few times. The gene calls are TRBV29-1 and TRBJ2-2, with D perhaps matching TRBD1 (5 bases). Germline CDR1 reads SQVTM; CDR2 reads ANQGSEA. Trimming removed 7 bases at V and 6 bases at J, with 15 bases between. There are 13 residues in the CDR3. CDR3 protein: CSAEGVWAGELFF. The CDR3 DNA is TGCAGCGCCGAAGGGGTCTGGGCCGGGGAGCTGTTTTTT.

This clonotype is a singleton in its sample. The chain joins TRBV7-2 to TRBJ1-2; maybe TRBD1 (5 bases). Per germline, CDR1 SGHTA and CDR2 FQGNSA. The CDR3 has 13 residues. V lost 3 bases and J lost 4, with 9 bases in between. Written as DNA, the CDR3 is TGTGCCAGCAGCTTCCGGGACTTCTATGGCTACACCTTC. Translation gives CASSFRDFYGYTF.

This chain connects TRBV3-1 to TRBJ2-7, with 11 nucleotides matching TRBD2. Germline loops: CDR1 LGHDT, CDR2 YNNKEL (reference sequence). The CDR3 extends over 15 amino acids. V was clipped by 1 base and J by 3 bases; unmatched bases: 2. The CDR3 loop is CASSQASGGNYEQYF. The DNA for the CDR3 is TGTGCCAGCAGCCAAGCTAGCGGGGGGAACTACGAGCAGTACTTC.

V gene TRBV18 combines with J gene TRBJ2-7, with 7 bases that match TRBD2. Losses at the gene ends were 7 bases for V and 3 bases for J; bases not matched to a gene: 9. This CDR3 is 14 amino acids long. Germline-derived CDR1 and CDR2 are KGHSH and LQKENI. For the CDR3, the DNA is TGTGCCAGCTTCGTAGGCGGGGGATTCTACGAGCAGTACTTC. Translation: CASFVGGGFYEQYF. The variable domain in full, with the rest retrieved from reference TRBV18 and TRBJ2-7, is NAGVMQNPRHLVRRRGQEARLRCSPMKGHSHVYWYRQLPEEGLKFMVYLQKENIIDESGMPKERFSAEFPKEGPSILRIQQVVRGDSAAYFCASFVGGGFYEQYFGPGTRLTVT.

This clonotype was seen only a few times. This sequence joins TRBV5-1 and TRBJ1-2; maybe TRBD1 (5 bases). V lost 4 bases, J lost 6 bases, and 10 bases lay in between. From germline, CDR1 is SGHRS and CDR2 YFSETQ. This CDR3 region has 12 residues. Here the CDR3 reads CASSGGRDGYTF. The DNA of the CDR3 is TGCGCCAGCAGCGGAGGCAGGGATGGCTACACCTTC.

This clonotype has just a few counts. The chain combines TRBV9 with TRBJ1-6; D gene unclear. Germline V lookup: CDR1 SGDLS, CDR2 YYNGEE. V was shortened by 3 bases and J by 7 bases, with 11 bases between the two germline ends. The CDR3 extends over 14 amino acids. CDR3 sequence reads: CASSADGFNSPLHF. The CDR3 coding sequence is TGTGCCAGCAGCGCGGACGGCTTCAATTCACCCCTCCACTTT.

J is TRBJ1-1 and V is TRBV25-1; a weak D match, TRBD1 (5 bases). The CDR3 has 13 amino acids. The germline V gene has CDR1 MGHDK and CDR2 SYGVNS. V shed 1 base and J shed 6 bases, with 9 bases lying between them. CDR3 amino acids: CASSESGGAEAFF. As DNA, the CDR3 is TGTGCCAGCAGTGAATCGGGGGGTGCTGAAGCTTTCTTT.

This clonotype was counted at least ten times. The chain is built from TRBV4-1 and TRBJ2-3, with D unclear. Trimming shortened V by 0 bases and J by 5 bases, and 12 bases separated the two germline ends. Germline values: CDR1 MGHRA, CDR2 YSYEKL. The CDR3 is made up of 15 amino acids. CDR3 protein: CASSQDGRSVDTQYF. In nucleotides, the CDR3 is TGCGCCAGCAGCCAAGATGGGCGGTCCGTAGATACGCAGTATTTT.

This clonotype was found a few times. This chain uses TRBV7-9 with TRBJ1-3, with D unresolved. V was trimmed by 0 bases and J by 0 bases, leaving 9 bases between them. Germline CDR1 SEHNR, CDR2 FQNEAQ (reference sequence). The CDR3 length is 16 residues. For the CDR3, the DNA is TGTGCCAGCAGCTTAGCCGAACGAGGCTCTGGAAACACCATATATTTT. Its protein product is CASSLAERGSGNTIYF.

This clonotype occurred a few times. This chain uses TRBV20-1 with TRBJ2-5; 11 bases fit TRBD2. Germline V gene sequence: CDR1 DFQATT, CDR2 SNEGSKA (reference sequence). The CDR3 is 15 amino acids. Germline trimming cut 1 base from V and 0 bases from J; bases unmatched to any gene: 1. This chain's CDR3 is CSARASGGNQETQYF. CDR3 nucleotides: TGCAGTGCTAGAGCTAGCGGGGGGAACCAAGAGACCCAGTACTTC.

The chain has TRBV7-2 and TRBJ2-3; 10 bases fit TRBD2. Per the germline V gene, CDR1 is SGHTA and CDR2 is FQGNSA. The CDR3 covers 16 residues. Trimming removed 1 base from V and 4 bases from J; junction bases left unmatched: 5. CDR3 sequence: CASSLVALAGADTQYF. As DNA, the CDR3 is TGTGCCAGCAGCTTAGTTGCCCTAGCGGGGGCAGATACGCAGTATTTT. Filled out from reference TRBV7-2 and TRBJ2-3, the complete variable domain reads GAGVSQSPSNKVTEKGKDVELRCDPISGHTALYWYRQSLGQGLEFLIYFQGNSAPDKSGLPSDRFSAERTGGSVSTLTIQRTQQEDSAVYLCASSLVALAGADTQYFGPGTRLTVL.

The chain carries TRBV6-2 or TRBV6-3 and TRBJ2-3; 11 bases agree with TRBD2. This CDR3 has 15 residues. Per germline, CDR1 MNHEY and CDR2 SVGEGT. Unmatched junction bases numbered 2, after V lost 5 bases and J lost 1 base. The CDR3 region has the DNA TGTGCCAGCAGTACGACTAGCGGGGGCACAGATACGCAGTATTTT. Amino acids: CASSTTSGGTDTQYF.